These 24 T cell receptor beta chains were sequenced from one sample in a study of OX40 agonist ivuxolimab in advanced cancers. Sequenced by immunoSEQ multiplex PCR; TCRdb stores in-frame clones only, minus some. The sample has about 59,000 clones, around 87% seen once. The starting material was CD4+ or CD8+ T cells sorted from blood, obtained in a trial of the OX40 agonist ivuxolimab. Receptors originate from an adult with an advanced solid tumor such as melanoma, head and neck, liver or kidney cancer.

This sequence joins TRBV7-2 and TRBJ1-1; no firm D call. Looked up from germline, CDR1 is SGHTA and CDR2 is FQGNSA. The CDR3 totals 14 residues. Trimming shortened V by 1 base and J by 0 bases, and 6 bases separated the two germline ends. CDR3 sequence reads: CASSLGLMNTEAFF. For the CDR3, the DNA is TGTGCCAGCAGCTTAGGATTGATGAACACTGAAGCTTTCTTT.

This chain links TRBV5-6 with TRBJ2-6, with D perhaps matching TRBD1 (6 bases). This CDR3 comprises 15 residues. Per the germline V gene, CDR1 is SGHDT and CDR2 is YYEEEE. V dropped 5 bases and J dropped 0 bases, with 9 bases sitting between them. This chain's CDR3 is CASSMGASGANVLTF. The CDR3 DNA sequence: TGTGCCAGCAGTATGGGGGCCTCTGGGGCCAACGTCCTGACTTTC.

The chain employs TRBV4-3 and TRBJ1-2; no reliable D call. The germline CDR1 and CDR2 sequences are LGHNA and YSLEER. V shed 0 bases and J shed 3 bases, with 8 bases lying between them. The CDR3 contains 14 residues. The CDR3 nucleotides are TGCGCCAGCAGCCAAGATCTGGAGTACTATGGCTACACCTTC. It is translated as CASSQDLEYYGYTF.

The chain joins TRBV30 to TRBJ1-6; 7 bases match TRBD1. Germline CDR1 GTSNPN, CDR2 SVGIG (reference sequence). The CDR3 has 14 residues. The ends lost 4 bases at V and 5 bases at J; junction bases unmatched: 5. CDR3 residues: CAWTRDRDNSPLHF. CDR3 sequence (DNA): TGTGCCTGGACTCGGGACAGAGATAATTCACCCCTCCACTTT.

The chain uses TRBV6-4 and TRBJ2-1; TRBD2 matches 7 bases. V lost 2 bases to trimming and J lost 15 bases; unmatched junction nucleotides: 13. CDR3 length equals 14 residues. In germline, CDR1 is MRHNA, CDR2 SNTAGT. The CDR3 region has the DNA TGTGCCAGCAGTGACGCTAGCGGATCATCCCTGCGGTTCTTC. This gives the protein CASSDASGSSLRFF.

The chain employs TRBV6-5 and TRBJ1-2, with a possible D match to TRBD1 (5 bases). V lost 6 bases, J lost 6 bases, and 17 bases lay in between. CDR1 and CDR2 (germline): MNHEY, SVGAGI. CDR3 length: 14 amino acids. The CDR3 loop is CASRNTGSLDGYTF. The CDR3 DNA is TGTGCCAGCAGAAATACAGGTTCTCTGGATGGCTACACCTTC.

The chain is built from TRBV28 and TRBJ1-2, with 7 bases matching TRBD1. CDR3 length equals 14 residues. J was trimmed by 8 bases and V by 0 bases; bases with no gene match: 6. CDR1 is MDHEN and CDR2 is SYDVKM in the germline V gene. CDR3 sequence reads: CASSLWGTVGGYTF. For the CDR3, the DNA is TGTGCCAGCAGTTTATGGGGGACAGTTGGCGGCTACACCTTC.

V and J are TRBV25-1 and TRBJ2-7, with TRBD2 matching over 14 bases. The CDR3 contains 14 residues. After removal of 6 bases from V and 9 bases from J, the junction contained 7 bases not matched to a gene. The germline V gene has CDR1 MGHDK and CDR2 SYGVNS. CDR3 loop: CASRAGTSGSSQYF. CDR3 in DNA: TGTGCCAGCAGGGCCGGGACTAGCGGGAGCTCGCAGTACTTC.

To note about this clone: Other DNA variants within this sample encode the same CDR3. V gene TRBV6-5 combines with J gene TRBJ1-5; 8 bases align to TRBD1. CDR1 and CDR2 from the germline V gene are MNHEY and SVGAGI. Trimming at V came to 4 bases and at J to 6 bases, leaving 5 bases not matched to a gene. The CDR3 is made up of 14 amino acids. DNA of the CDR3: TGTGCCAGCAGTTCGCAACAGGGGGGTCAGCCCCAGCATTTT. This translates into CASSSQQGGQPQHF.

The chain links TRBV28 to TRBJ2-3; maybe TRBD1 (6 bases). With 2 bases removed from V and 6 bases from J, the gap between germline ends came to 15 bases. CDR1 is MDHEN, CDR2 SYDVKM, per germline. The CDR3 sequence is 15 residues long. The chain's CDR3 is CASSLVGQGIDTQYF. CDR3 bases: TGTGCCAGCAGTTTAGTAGGGCAGGGGATTGATACGCAGTATTTT. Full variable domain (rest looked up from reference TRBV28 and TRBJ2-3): DVKVTQSSRYLVKRTGEKVFLECVQDMDHENMFWYRQDPGLGLRLIYFSYDVKMKEKGDIPEGYSVSREKKERFSLILESASTNQTSMYLCASSLVGQGIDTQYFGPGTRLTVL.

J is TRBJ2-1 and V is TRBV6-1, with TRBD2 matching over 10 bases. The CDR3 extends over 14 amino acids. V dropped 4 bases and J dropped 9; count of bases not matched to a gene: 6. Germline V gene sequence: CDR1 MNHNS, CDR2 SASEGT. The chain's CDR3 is CASSGGLALGEQFF. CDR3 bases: TGTGCCAGCAGTGGGGGACTAGCGCTCGGTGAGCAGTTCTTC.

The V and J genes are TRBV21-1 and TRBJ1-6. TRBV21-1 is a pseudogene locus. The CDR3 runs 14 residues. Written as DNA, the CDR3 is TGTGCCAGCAGCGAAAAGCCTAATAATTCACCCCTCCACTTT. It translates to CASSEKPNNSPLHF.

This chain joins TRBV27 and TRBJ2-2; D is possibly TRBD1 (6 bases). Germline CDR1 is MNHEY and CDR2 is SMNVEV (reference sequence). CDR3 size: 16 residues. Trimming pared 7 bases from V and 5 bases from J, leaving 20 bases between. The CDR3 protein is CASTLLPGHRTGELFF. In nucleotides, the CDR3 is TGTGCCAGCACCCTACTCCCGGGACACAGAACCGGGGAGCTGTTTTTT.

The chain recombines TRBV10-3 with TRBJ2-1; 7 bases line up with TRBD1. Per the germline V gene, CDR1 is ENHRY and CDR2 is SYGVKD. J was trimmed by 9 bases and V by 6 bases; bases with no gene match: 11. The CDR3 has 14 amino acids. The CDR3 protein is CAISQTGYEGEQFF. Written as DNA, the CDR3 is TGTGCCATCAGCCAGACAGGGTATGAGGGTGAGCAGTTCTTC.

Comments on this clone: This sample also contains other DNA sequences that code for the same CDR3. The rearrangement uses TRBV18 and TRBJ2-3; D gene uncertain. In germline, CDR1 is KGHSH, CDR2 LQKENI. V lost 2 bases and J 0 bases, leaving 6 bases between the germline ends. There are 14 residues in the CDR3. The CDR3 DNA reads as TGTGCCAGCTCACCAGGGCGGAGCACAGATACGCAGTATTTT. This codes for CASSPGRSTDTQYF.

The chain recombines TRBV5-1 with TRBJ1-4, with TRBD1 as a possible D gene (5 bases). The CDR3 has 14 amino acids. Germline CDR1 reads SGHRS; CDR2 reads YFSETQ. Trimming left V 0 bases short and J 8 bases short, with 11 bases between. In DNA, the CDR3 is TGCGCCAGCAGCTTGGCACAAACAGGAGAAAAACTGTTTTTT. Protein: CASSLAQTGEKLFF.

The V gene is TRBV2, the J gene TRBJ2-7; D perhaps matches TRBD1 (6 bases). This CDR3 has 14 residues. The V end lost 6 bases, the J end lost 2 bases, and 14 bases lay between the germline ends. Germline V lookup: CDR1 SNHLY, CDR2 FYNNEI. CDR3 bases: TGTGCCAGCAGAAAACCGGGACAAACCTACGAGCAGTACTTC. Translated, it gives CASRKPGQTYEQYF.

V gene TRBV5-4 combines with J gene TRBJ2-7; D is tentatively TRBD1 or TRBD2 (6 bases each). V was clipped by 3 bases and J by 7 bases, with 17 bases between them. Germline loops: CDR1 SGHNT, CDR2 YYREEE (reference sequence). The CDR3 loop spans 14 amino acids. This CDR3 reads CASSSGGPSGEQYF. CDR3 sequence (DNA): TGTGCCAGCAGCTCCGGGGGCCCCTCGGGGGAGCAGTACTTC.

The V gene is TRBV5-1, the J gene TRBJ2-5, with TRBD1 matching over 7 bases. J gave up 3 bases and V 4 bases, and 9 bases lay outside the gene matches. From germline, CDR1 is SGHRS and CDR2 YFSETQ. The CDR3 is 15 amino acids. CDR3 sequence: CASSPSTGYEETQYF. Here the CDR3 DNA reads TGCGCCAGCAGCCCGTCGACAGGGTATGAAGAGACCCAGTACTTC. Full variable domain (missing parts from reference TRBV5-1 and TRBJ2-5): KAGVTQTPRYLIKTRGQQVTLSCSPISGHRSVSWYQQTPGQGLQFLFEYFSETQRNKGNFPGRFSGRQFSNSRSEMNVSTLELGDSALYLCASSPSTGYEETQYFGPGTRLLVL.

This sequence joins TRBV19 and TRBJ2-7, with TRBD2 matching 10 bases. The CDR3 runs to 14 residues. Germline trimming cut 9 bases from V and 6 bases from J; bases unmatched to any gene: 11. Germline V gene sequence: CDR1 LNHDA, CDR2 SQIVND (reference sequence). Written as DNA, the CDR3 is TGTGCCAGCTCCTCACTAGCGGGGCGTGGCGAGCAGTACTTC. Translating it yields CASSSLAGRGEQYF.

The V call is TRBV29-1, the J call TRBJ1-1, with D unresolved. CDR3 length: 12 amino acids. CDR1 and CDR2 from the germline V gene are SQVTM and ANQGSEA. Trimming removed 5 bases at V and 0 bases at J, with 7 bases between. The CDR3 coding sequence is TGCAGCGTTATTAATATGAACACTGAAGCTTTCTTT. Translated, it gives CSVINMNTEAFF.

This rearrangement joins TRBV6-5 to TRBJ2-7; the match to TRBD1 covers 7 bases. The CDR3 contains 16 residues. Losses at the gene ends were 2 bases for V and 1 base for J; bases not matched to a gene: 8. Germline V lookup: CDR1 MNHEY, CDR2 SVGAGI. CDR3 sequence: CASSYGAAGGSYEQYF. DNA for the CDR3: TGTGCCAGCAGTTACGGTGCCGCAGGGGGATCCTACGAGCAGTACTTC.

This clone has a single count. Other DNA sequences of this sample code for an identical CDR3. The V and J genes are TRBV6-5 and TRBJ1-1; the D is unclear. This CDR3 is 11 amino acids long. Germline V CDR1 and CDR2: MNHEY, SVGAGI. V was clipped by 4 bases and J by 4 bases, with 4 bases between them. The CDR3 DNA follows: TGTGCCAGCAGTTGGGGCACTGAAGCTTTCTTT. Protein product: CASSWGTEAFF.

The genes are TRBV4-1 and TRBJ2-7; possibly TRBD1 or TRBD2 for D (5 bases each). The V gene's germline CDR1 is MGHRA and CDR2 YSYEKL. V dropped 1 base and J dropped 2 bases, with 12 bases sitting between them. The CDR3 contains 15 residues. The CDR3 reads CASSQGDAVAYEQYF. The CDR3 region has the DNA TGCGCCAGCAGCCAAGGGGACGCGGTTGCCTACGAGCAGTACTTC.